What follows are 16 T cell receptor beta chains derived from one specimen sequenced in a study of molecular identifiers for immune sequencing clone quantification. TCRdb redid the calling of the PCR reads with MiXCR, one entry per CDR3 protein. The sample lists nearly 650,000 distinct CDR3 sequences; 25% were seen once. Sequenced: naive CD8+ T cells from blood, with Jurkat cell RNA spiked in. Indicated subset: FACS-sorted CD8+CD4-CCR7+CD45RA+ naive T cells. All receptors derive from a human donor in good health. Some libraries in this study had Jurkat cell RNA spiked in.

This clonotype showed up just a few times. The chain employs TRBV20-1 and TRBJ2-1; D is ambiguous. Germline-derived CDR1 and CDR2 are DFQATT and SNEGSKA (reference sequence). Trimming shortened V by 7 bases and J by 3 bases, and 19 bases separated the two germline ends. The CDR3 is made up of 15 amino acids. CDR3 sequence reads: CSVAISPGDYNEQFF. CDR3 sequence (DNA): TGCAGTGTTGCCATTAGCCCTGGGGACTACAATGAGCAGTTCTTC.

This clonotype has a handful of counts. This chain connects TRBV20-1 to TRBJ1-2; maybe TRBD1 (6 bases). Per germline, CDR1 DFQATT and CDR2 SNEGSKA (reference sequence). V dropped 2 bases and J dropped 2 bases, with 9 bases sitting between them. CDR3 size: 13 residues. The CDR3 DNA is TGCAGTGCTAGAACAGGGCTGAACTATGGCTACACCTTC. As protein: CSARTGLNYGYTF.

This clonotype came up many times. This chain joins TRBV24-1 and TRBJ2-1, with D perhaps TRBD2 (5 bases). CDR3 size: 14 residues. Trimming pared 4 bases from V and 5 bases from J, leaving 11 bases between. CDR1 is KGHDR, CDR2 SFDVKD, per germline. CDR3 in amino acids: CATSDTGVHNEQFF. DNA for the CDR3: TGTGCCACCAGTGACACCGGGGTCCACAATGAGCAGTTCTTC.

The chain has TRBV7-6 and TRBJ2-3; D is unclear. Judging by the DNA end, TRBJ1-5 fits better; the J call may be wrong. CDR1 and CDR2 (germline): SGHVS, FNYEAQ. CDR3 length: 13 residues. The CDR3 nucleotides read TGTGCCAGCAGCTTGGAGGGAGCGTATACGCAGCATTTT. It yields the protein CASSLEGAYTQHF.

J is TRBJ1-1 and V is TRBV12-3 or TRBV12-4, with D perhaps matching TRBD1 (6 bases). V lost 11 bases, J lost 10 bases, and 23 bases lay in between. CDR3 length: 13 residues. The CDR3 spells CARKGGGALGAFF. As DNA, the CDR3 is TGTGCCCGCAAAGGGGGGGGGGCCCTAGGAGCTTTCTTT.

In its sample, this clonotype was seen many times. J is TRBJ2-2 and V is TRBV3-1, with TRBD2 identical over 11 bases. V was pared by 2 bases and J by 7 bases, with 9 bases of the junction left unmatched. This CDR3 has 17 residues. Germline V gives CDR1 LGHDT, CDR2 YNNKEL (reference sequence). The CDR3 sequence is CASSQLAGGSFVGELFF. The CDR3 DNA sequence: TGTGCCAGCAGCCAACTAGCGGGAGGATCTTTTGTCGGGGAGCTGTTTTTT.

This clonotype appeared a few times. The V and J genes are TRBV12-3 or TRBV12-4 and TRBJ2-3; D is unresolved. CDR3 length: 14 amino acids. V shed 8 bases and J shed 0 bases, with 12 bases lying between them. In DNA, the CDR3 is TGTGCCAGCGTACCGGGCGCTAGCACAGATACGCAGTATTTT. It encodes CASVPGASTDTQYF.

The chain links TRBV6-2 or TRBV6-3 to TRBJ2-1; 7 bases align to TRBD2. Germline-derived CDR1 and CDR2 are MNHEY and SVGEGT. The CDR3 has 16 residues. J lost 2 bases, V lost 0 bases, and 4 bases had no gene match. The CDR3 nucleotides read TGTGCCAGCAGTTACTCGTACGGGGGGACCTACAATGAGCAGTTCTTC. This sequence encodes CASSYSYGGTYNEQFF.

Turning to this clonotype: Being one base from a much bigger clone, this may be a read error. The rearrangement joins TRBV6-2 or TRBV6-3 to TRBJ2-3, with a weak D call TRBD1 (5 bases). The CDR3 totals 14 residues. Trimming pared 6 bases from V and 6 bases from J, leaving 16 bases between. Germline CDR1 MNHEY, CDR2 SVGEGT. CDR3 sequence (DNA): TGTGCCAGCAGCTCGGACAAGGGGCAGGATACGCAGTATTTT. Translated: CASSSDKGQDTQYF.

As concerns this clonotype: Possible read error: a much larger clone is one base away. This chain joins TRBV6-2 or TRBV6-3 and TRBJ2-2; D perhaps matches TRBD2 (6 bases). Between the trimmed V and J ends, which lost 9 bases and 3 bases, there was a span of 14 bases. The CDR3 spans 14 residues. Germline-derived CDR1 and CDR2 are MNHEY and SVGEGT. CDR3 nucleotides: TGTGCCAGTGGAGGGGACTTGGACACCGGGGAGCTGTTTTTT. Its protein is CASGGDLDTGELFF.

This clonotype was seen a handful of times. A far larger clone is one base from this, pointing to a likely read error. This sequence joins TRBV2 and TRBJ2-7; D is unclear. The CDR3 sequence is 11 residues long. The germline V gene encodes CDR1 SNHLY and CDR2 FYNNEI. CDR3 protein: CAGSQSYEQYF. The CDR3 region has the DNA TGTGCCGGCAGCCAAAGCTACGAGCAGTACTTC.

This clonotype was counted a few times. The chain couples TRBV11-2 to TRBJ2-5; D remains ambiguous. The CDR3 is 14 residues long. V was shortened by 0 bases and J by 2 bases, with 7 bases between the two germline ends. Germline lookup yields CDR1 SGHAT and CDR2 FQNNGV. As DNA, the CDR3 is TGTGCCAGCAGCTTAGAACACAGACAAGAGACCCAGTACTTC. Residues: CASSLEHRQETQYF.

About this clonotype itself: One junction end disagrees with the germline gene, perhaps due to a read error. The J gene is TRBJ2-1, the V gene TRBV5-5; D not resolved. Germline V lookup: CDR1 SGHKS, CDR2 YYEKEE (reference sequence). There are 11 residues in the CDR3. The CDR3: CASGLPSEQFF. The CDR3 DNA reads TGTGCCAGCGGCTTGCCCAGTGAGCAGTTCTTC.

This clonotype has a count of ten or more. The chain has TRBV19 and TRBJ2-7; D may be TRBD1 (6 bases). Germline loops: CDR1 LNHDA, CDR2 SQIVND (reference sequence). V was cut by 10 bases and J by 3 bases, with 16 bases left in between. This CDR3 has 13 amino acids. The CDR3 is CATGAGANYEQYF. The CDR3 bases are TGTGCCACCGGGGCAGGGGCCAACTACGAGCAGTACTTC.

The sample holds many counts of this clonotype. CDR3 in amino acids: CSARGGAPSIQYF. The CDR3 nucleotides read TGCAGTGCCCGGGGCGGGGCCCCTAGCATTCAGTACTTC. This sequence joins TRBV20-1 and TRBJ2-4; D may be TRBD2 (6 bases). Between the trimmed V and J ends, which lost 6 bases and 9 bases, there was a span of 18 bases. The CDR3 is made up of 13 amino acids. In germline, CDR1 is DFQATT, CDR2 SNEGSKA (reference sequence).

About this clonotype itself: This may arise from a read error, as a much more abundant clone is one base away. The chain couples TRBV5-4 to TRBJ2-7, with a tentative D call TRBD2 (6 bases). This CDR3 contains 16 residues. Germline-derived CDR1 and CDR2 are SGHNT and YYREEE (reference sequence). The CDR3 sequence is CASNLEGTSILYEQYF. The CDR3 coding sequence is TGTGCCAGCAACTTGGAGGGCACAAGTATACTGTACGAGCAGTACTTC.